Detailed here is one TCR beta chain. This clonotype showed up many times. What this receptor recognizes is not known. Per-nucleotide qualities are absent, and no much larger clonotype sits a single base away. The study was a case-control design nested within a healthcare worker cohort in London, UK, with weekly nasopharyngeal swab PCR tests and blood sampling. Healthcare workers were recruited between 23 and 31 March 2020, during the week of the UK lockdown, and were followed weekly for up to about 15 weeks. This entry is derived from a study of early T cells in non-severe SARS-CoV-2 infection (TCRdb year 2021). Notes on the research overall: TCR sequencing used bulk RNA from unsorted whole blood, so alpha and beta chains could not be paired.

The method was 5' RACE. Sequencing instrument: NextSeq 500. In the TCR library protocol, unique molecular identifiers were attached to individual cDNA molecules to correct for PCR bias and sequencing error. Sequencing covered both TCR alpha and beta chains, and within each sample the abundances of alpha and beta sequences were tightly co-correlated. On the study's bioinformatics: Decombinator V4 was used to perform V gene, J gene and CDR3 annotation of TCR sequences. Expanded TCRs were defined as changing significantly between any two time points under a Poisson model with p below 0.0001. TCR abundances were normalised to the total number of TCRs sequenced per sample and were expressed as counts per million. MAIT TCRs were defined by TRAV1-2 paired with TRAJ12, TRAJ20 or TRAJ33, and iNKT TCRs by TRAV10 paired with TRAJ18. VDJdb, accessed 1 November 2021, was searched for CMV, EBV and SARS-CoV-2 annotated TCRs, with TCRs annotated for multiple antigens excluded. TCRdb reprocessing: public reads trimmed at Q25 with fastp, clones called with MiXCR, in-frame beta chains kept. Entries are consolidated by CDR3 protein sequence, retaining the most common genes and DNA. TCRdb, not the original authors, processed these V and J calls. Here the sample has tens of thousands of distinct CDR3 sequences; around 3.9% occur a single time. The ten largest make up 10% of the sample.

The germline V gene specifies SGHAT as CDR1 and FQNNGV as CDR2. The CDR3 holds 17 amino acids from the cysteine to the phenylalanine. Here the CDR3 DNA is all that survives: 51 bases in frame from base 1. V is shortened by 5 bases, J by 4 bases, and the region joining them spans 23 bases. Study-level results and caveats: VDJdb matching was skewed toward anti-spike CD8 responses and likely underestimated virus-specific expansions by missing private and CD4 specificities.

The receptor chain draws on TRBV11-2 and TRBJ1-2, and TRBD1 may be the D gene, going by 5 matching bases. The source of this sequence is an adult who was a healthcare worker with PCR-confirmed SARS-CoV-2 infection or an uninfected control (not recorded which). Sequenced sample: whole blood. At the DNA level, the sequence is TGTGCCAGCAGCCTATCGATTGGGGGAAGCGCTGTCTATGGCTACACCTTC. Translated, this gives CASSLSIGGSAVYGYTF.